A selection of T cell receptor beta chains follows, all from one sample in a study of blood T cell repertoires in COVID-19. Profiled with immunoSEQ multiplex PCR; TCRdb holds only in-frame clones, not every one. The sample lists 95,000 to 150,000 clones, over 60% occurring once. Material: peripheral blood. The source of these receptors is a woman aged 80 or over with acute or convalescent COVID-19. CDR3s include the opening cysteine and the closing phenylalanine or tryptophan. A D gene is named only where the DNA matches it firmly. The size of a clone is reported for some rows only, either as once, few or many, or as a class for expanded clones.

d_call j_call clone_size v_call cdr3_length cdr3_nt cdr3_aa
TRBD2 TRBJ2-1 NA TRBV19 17 TGTGCCAGTAGTATAAACCCACGACCGGGACTAACCAATGAGCAGTTCTTC CASSINPRPGLTNEQFF
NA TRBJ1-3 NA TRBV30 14 TGTGCCTGGAGTGGGACAAACTCTGGAAACACCATATATTTT CAWSGTNSGNTIYF
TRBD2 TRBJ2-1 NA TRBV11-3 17 TGTGCCAGCAGCTTAGACGGAGAGCGGGAGGCGTACAATGAGCAGTTCTTC CASSLDGEREAYNEQFF
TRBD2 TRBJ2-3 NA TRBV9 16 TGTGCCAGCAGCGTAGCTTACGGGAGGCCCGGGGATACGCAGTATTTT CASSVAYGRPGDTQYF
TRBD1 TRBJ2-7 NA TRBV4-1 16 TGCGCCAGCAGCCCCCAAGTGGGGGACAGGGGCGGCGAGCAGTACTTC CASSPQVGDRGGEQYF
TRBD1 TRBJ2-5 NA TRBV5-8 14 TGTGCCAGCAGCTTGACAGGGGGCTTGGAGACCCAGTACTTC CASSLTGGLETQYF
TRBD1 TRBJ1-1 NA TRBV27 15 TGTGCCAGCAGTTTTCAGGGGGCGCTTAATACTGAAGCTTTCTTT CASSFQGALNTEAFF
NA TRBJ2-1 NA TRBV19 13 TGTGCCAGTAGTATAGGCAGGGCGAATGAGCAGTTCTTC CASSIGRANEQFF
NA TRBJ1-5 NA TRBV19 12 TGTGCCTCCGGGGGAACCGATCAGCCCCAGCATTTT CASGGTDQPQHF
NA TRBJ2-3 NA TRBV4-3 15 TGCGCCAGCAGCCAAGTCCAGGCAATCACAGATACGCAGTATTTT CASSQVQAITDTQYF
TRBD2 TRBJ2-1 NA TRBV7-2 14 TGTGCCAGCAGCTTAGAACTAGCGGGGCCCGAGCAGTTCTTC CASSLELAGPEQFF
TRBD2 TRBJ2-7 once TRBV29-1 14 TGCAGCGTTGAAGAGGGACTAGCGGGAGGAGAGCAGTACTTC CSVEEGLAGGEQYF
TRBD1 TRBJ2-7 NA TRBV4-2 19 TGTGCCAGCAGCCAAAGTGAGGGGACAGGGGGTGTAAACTCCTACGAGCAGTACTTC CASSQSEGTGGVNSYEQYF
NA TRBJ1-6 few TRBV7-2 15 TGTGCCAGCAGCTTAGGCGGGCAGGGGTTATCACCCCTCCACTTT CASSLGGQGLSPLHF
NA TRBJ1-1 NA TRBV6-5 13 TGTGCCAGCAGTTACCGGTCGGACACTGAAGCTTTCTTT CASSYRSDTEAFF
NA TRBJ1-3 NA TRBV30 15 TGTGCCTGGAGTTTCGGACAGAGCTCTGGAAACACCATATATTTT CAWSFGQSSGNTIYF
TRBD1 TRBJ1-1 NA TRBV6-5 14 TGTGCCAGCAGCAGGACAGGGGGAAACACTGAAGCTTTCTTT CASSRTGGNTEAFF
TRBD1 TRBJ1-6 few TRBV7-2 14 TGTGCCAGCAGCGTTGACAGGGGCCGCTCACCCCTCCACTTT CASSVDRGRSPLHF